This T cell receptor (beta chain) was sequenced during a study of blood T cell repertoires in COVID-19. Looking at the study overall: Samples taken during acute and convalescent COVID-19 were collected in the United States, Italy and Spain. PBMCs, B-cell-depleted T cells, or T cells provided the cDNA or gDNA that made up the material.

In the authors' workflow: Nucleated cell counts were estimated from reference gene primer amplification. Method: immunoSEQ multiplex PCR; TCRdb's copy keeps in-frame clones and lacks some. V and J calls and clone size follow that table, whereas D and trimming were derived from the DNA. The data show tens of thousands of clones, 68% seen once. Between the trimmed V and J ends, which lost 0 bases and 6 bases, there was a span of 6 bases. The CDR3 runs to 13 residues. CDR1 is KGHDR, CDR2 SFDVKD, per germline. This sequence originates from a woman aged 65 to 85 with acute or convalescent COVID-19. Sequencing used peripheral blood. V and J are TRBV24-1 and TRBJ2-3; D gene unclear. The CDR3: CATSDLLPDTQYF. The CDR3, as DNA: TGTGCCACCAGTGATTTGCTCCCGGATACGCAGTATTTT.